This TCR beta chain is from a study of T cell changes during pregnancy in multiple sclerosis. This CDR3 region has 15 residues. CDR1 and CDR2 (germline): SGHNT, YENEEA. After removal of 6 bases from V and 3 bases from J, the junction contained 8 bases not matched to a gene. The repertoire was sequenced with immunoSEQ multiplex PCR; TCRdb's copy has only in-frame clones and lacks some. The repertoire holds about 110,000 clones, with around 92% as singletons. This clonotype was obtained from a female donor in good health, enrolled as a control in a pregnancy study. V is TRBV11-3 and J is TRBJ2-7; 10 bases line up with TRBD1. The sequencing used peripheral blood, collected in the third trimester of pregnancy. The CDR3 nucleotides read TGTGCCAGCAGTTCCACCGGGACAGGGGACTACGAGCAGTACTTC. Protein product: CASSSTGTGDYEQYF. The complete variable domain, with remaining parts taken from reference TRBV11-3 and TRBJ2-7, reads EAGVVQSPRYKIIEKKQPVAFWCNPISGHNTLYWYLQNLGQGPELLIRYENEEAVDDSQLPKDRFSAERLKGVDSTLKIQPAELGDSAVYLCASSSTGTGDYEQYFGPGTRLTVT.